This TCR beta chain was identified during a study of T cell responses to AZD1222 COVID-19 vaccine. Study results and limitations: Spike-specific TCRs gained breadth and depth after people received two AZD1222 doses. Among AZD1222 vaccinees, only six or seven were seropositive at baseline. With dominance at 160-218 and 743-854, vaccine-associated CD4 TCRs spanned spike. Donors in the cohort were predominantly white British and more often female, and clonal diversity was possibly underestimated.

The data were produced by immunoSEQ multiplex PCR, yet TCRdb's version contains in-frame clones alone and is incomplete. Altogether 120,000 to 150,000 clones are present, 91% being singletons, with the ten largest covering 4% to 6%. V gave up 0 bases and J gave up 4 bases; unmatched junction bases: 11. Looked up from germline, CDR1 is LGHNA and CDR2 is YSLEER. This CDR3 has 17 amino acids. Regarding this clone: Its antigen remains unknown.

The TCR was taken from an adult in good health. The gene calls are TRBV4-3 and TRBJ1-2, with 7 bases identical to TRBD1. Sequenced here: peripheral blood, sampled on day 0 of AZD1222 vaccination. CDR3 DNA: TGCGCCAGCAGCCAAGAGTCCGGCGGGACAGCCATCTATGGCTACACCTTC. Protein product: CASSQESGGTAIYGYTF.